The clone carrying this T cell receptor beta chain has a handful of counts. No antigen is known for it. Of the isolated RNA, all was reverse transcribed, and so the sequenced material was expressed TCRB transcripts. Here immunoSEQ multiplex PCR was the method, and the copy in TCRdb shows in-frame clones only, minus some. The data hold roughly 340,000 clones, with roughly 12% observed a single time. Every donor provided one heparinised blood draw, which averaged approximately 120 mL. The purity of all sorted populations exceeded 95%. The data derive from a study of beta chain features in type 1 diabetes. The overall study: Comparable age, gender and cell yields were observed in patients relative to healthy donors. Study results and caveats: VDJ junctions sequenced from type 1 diabetes patients showed fewer insertions and more deletions. People with Type 1 diabetes carried modestly yet significantly shorter TCRB CDR3s in all four CD4+ subsets.

This receptor was identified in a woman aged 18 to 35 with type 1 diabetes. Sequenced input: naive CD4+ T cells from blood.

CDR3 amino acids: CASSWGQGMTDTQYF. CDR3 nucleotides: TGTGCCAGCAGCTGGGGACAGGGGATGACAGATACGCAGTATTTT. J is TRBJ2-3 and V is TRBV7-2; 10 bases are shared with TRBD1. The germline V gene has CDR1 SGHTA and CDR2 FQGNSA. The CDR3 is 15 residues long. With 4 bases clipped from V and 3 bases from J, the junction kept 4 bases outside the gene matches.